This entry features one T cell receptor (beta chain) sequence. The data stem from a study of control samples from healthy donors and cancer patients. V trimming: 1 base; J trimming: 5 bases; junction bases outside the gene matches: 8. Germline V gives CDR1 SGHDN, CDR2 FVKESK. The length of the CDR3 is 16 residues. Data came from immunoSEQ multiplex PCR; TCRdb stores just in-frame clones and leaves some out. The sample contains about 120,000 clones, around 87% of which appear only once. The V gene is TRBV14, the J gene TRBJ2-1; 7 nucleotides line up with TRBD1. Sequenced: blood. The source is a man aged 60 to 69 in good health. The CDR3 sequence: CASSQAGQAVNNEQFF. As DNA, the CDR3 is TGTGCCAGCAGCCAAGCCGGACAGGCGGTAAACAATGAGCAGTTCTTC.